These 8 T cell receptor beta chains share one sample of origin, sequenced in a study of human T cells and chemical hapten exposure. The time point here: patch test 3, about 24 weeks after DPC sensitization. Treatment indicated: therapeutic diphenylcyclopropenone sensitization with weekly scalp DPC. TCRdb reprocessed the RACE reads via MiXCR and lists one record per CDR3 protein. The sample yields 100,000 or so distinct CDR3 sequences, less than 40% seen once. The sample in question was whole blood, obtained in connection with sensitization to the hapten diphenylcyclopropenone (DPC). Receptor source: a man aged 40-55 years with alopecia areata. Some clones in this sample may be carry-over from other donors' samples.

The chain recombines TRBV5-6 with TRBJ1-5; a possible D gene is TRBD1 (5 bases). The CDR3 covers 16 residues. V lost 0 bases to trimming and J lost 4 bases, with 14 bases between them. Germline loops: CDR1 SGHDT, CDR2 YYEEEE. CDR3 DNA: TGTGCCAGCAGCTTGGGGGGCAGGGTTGGGAATCAGCCCCAGCATTTT. Translating gives CASSLGGRVGNQPQHF.

The chain uses TRBV29-1 and TRBJ2-7; D not resolved. The germline CDR1 and CDR2 sequences are SQVTM and ANQGSEA. Trimming took off 3 bases at V and 0 bases at J, with 3 bases between the two ends. The CDR3 has 11 amino acids. The CDR3 coding sequence is TGCAGCGTTGACAGCTCCTACGAGCAGTACGTC. This sequence encodes CSVDSSYEQYV.

The rearrangement joins TRBV11-3 to TRBJ2-5; 10 bases match TRBD1. CDR1 is SGHNT, CDR2 YENEEA, per germline. J was trimmed by 6 bases and V by 7 bases; bases with no gene match: 11. CDR3 length: 15 residues. This chain's CDR3 is CASTPPDRGLQTQYF. The CDR3 DNA follows: TGTGCCAGCACTCCCCCCGACAGGGGGCTACAGACCCAGTACTTC. The entire variable domain, with the rest obtained from reference TRBV11-3 and TRBJ2-5, is as follows: EAGVVQSPRYKIIEKKQPVAFWCNPISGHNTLYWYLQNLGQGPELLIRYENEEAVDDSQLPKDRFSAERLKGVDSTLKIQPAELGDSAVYLCASTPPDRGLQTQYFGPGTRLLVL.

This clonotype is a singleton in its sample. The gene calls are TRBV5-1 and TRBJ2-3; D not certain. Between the trimmed V and J ends, which lost 3 bases and 1 base, there was a span of 9 bases. The CDR3 is 14 residues long. Germline V gene data show CDR1 as SGHRS and CDR2 as YFSETQ. This chain's CDR3 is CASSSQKGTDTQYF. The CDR3 nucleotides read TGCGCCAGCAGCTCCCAGAAAGGCACAGATACGCAGTATTTT.

This clonotype was counted only a few times. The V and J genes are TRBV7-9 and TRBJ2-2; D is uncertain. Trimming cost V 1 base and J 4 bases, with 10 bases left between them. This CDR3 is 15 amino acids long. Germline CDR1 is SEHNR and CDR2 is FQNEAQ (reference sequence). The CDR3 here is CASSLVGSTTGELFF. The CDR3, as DNA: TGTGCCAGCAGCTTAGTGGGGTCTACCACCGGGGAGCTGTTTTTT.

This clonotype was recorded at least ten times. The chain recombines TRBV4-1 with TRBJ2-5; TRBD2 is a possible D gene (6 bases). V shed 2 bases and J shed 4 bases, with 11 bases lying between them. The CDR3 has 14 residues. Per germline, CDR1 MGHRA and CDR2 YSYEKL. The CDR3 region has the DNA TGCGCCAGCAGCCAACCTTTCGGGGGAGAGACCCAGTACTTC. This codes for CASSQPFGGETQYF.

V and J are TRBV9 and TRBJ2-3; 8 bases line up with TRBD2. CDR1 is SGDLS, CDR2 YYNGEE, per germline. The CDR3 has 17 amino acids. The J segment lost 0 bases and the V segment lost 0 bases, leaving 6 bases of the junction unmatched. The CDR3: CASSVDPAGASTDTQYF. The CDR3, as DNA: TGTGCCAGCAGCGTAGACCCAGCGGGGGCTAGCACAGATACGCAGTATTTT.

The chain employs TRBV10-2 and TRBJ1-2; D unclear. The V end was cut by 6 bases, the J end by 4 bases, with 12 bases between. The CDR3 is 13 amino acids. Per germline, CDR1 WSHSY and CDR2 SAAADI. As DNA, the CDR3 is TGCGCCAGCAGATCACAAGGAATCTATGGCTACACCTTC. The encoded protein is CASRSQGIYGYTF.